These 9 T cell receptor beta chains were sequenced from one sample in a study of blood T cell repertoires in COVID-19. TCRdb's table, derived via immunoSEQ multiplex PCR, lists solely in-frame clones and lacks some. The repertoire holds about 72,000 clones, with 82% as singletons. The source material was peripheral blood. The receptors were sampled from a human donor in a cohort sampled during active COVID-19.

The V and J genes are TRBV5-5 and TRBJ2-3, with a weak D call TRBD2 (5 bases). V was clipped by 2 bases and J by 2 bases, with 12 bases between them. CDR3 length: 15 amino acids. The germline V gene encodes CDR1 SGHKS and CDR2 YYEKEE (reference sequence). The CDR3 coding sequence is TGTGCCAGCAGCTTCCGGGATACCCACACAGATACGCAGTATTTT. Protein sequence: CASSFRDTHTDTQYF.

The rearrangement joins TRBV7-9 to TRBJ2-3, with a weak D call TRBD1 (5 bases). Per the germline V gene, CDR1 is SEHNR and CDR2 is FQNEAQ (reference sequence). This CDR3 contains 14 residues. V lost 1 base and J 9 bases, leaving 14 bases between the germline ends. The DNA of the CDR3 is TGTGCCAGCAGCTTAGTTGGGTTCGGACACACGCAGTATTTT. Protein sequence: CASSLVGFGHTQYF. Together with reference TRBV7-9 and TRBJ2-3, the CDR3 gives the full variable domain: DTGVSQNPRHKITKRGQNVTFRCDPISEHNRLYWYRQTLGQGPEFLTYFQNEAQLEKSRLLSDRFSAERPKGSFSTLEIQRTEQGDSAMYLCASSLVGFGHTQYFGPGTRLTVL.

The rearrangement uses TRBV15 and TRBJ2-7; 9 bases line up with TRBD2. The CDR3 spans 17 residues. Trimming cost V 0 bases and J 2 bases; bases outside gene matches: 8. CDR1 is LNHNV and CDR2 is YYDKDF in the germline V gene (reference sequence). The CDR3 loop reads CATSRDLSGGRPYEQYF. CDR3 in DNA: TGTGCCACCAGCAGAGATCTTAGCGGGGGACGACCCTACGAGCAGTACTTC.

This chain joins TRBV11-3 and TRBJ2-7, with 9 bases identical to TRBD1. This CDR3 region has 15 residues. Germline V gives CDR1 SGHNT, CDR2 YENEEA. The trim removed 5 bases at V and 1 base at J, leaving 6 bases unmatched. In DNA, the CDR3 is TGTGCCAGCAGCCCGGGCGGGACAGGGTCCTACGAGCAGTACTTC. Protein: CASSPGGTGSYEQYF.

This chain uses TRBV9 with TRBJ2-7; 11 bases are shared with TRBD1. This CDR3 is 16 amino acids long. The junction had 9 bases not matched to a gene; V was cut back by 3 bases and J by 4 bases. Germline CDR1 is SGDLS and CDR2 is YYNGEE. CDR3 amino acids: CASSADGTGGFYEQYF. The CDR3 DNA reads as TGTGCCAGCAGCGCCGATGGGACAGGGGGTTTTTACGAGCAGTACTTC.

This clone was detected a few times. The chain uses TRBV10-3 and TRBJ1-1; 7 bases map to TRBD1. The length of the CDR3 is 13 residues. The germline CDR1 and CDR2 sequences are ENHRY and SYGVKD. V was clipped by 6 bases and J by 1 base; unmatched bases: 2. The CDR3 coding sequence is TGTGCCATCAGGGGACAGACGAACACTGAAGCTTTCTTT. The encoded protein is CAIRGQTNTEAFF.

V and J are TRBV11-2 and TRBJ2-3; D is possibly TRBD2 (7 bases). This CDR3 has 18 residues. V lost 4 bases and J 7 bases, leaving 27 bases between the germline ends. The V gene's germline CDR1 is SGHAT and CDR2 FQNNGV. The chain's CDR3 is CASSSGSGGGGVAYTQYF. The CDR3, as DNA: TGTGCCAGCAGCTCGGGCAGTGGTGGGGGGGGCGTTGCGTATACGCAGTATTTT.

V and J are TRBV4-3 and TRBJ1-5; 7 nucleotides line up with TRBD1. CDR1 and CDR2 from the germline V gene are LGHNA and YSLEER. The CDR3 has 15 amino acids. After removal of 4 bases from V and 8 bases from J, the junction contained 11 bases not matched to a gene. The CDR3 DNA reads TGCGCCAGCAGCCGGAGACAGGGATCGGGGGAGCCCCAGCATTTT. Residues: CASSRRQGSGEPQHF.

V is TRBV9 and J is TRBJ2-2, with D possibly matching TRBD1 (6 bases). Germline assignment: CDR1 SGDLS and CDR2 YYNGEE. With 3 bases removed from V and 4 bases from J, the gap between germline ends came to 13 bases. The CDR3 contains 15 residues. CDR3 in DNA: TGTGCCAGCAGCGCAGATGGACAGTTCACCGGGGAGCTGTTTTTT. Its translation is CASSADGQFTGELFF.